The 27 T cell receptor beta chains given below trace back to one sample, sequenced in a study of blood T cells in healthy people across ages. With a J-beta primer mix and a sample-barcoded 5' primer, a second PCR ran roughly 6 to 11 cycles. Using its own MiXCR run on the 5' RACE reads, TCRdb lists one record per CDR3 protein. The data show about 840,000 distinct CDR3 sequences, 25% to 35% seen once. This same sample was also taken into another study, of T cells of mothers and their children.

Specimen: blood. The receptors were gathered from a woman aged 40 to 49 in good health.

This clonotype was picked up many times. The chain combines TRBV9 with TRBJ1-6, with no clear D. The CDR3 loop spans 15 amino acids. The germline gives CDR1 SGDLS, CDR2 YYNGEE. V gave up 4 bases and J gave up 10 bases, with 18 bases separating them. CDR3 DNA sequence: TGTGCCAGCAGCCCCGGTAGGGTAGAACGGTCACCCCTCCACTTT. It yields the protein CASSPGRVERSPLHF.

This rearrangement joins TRBV25-1 to TRBJ2-3; D may be TRBD2 (5 bases). V shed 4 bases and J shed 0 bases, with 17 bases lying between them. The germline V gene has CDR1 MGHDK and CDR2 SYGVNS. The CDR3 totals 17 residues. Written as DNA, the CDR3 is TGTGCCAGCAGTGTGACACGGGGTACCCGTAGCACAGATACGCAGTATTTT. This gives the protein CASSVTRGTRSTDTQYF.

Ten or more counts support this clonotype. In DNA form, the CDR3 reads TGTGCCAGCAGTTTTCGTCGAGGGGAGACCCAGTACTTC. Translating it yields CASSFRRGETQYF. This chain links TRBV12-3 or TRBV12-4 with TRBJ2-5; tentatively, D is TRBD2 (5 bases). The CDR3 length is 13 residues. Trimming cost V 3 bases and J 5 bases, with 10 bases left between them.

The rearrangement uses TRBV7-9 and TRBJ1-2; no clear D gene. V was pared by 1 base and J by 3 bases, with 9 bases between. Looked up from germline, CDR1 is SEHNR and CDR2 is FQNEAQ (reference sequence). The CDR3 loop spans 14 amino acids. CDR3 residues: CASSLDQTYYGYTF. Here the CDR3 DNA reads TGTGCCAGCAGCTTAGACCAGACTTACTATGGCTACACCTTC.

Regarding this clonotype: The junction does not match germline at one end; this may be a read error. The J gene is TRBJ2-5, the V gene TRBV10-3, with D perhaps being TRBD1 or TRBD2 (6 bases each). This CDR3 is 15 amino acids long. Germline-derived CDR1 and CDR2 are ENHRY and SYGVKD. The CDR3 region is CAISESKGGGEAQYF. CDR3 nucleotide sequence: TGTGCCATCAGTGAGTCCAAAGGGGGAGGAGAGGCCCAGTACTTC.

A single count supports this clonotype. A much larger clone differs from this one at a single base, so this may be a read error. The chain combines TRBV7-3 with TRBJ2-7; D may match TRBD1 or TRBD2 (5 bases each). The V end lost 5 bases, the J end lost 5 bases, and 13 bases lay between the germline ends. The length of the CDR3 is 13 residues. Germline values: CDR1 SGHTA, CDR2 FQGTGA. DNA of the CDR3: TGTGCCAGCAGCGAGGGACCCGTCGACGAGCAGTACTTC. Protein sequence: CASSEGPVDEQYF.

V usage is TRBV18 and J usage is TRBJ1-5, with a tentative D call TRBD1 (6 bases). Trimming left V 1 base short and J 7 bases short, with 11 bases between. CDR1 and CDR2 (germline): KGHSH, LQKENI. This CDR3 has 14 residues. CDR3 sequence: CASSPHRVGQPQHF. CDR3 nucleotide sequence: TGTGCCAGCTCACCACACAGGGTTGGGCAGCCCCAGCATTTT.

This clonotype has only a few counts. The chain is built from TRBV13 and TRBJ2-4; 7 nucleotides line up with TRBD1. Per the germline V gene, CDR1 is PRHDT and CDR2 is FYEKMQ (reference sequence). This CDR3 is 17 amino acids long. V shed 4 bases, J shed 0 bases, and the junction held 9 bases outside the gene matches. In nucleotides, the CDR3 is TGTGCCAGCAGCTCGATGGACAGGATCCTAGCCAAAAACATTCAGTACTTC. This gives the protein CASSSMDRILAKNIQYF.

This clonotype was seen a handful of times. The V and J genes are TRBV9 and TRBJ2-5; 12 bases agree with TRBD2. The tail of the sequence fits TRBJ2-7 better, so the J call may be wrong. Germline CDR1 and CDR2: SGDLS and YYNGEE. This CDR3 contains 17 residues. This CDR3 reads CASSSQPLLAGGLEQYF. CDR3 coding DNA: TGTGCCAGCAGCTCCCAGCCACTACTAGCGGGGGGACTCGAGCAGTACTTC.

In the case of this clonotype: This is likely a read error, given that the CDR3 carries no conserved phenylalanine or tryptophan at its end. V is TRBV24-1 and J is TRBJ2-1, with TRBD1 identical over 7 bases. CDR1 KGHDR and CDR2 SFDVKD come from the germline V gene. The CDR3 extends over 15 amino acids. The CDR3 loop is CATSGQKTGVNGQFL. DNA for the CDR3: TGTGCCACCAGTGGCCAGAAAACAGGGGTAAATGGGCAGTTCTTA.

This clonotype was recorded many times. The rearrangement uses TRBV9 and TRBJ2-7; D ambiguous. The CDR3 contains 14 residues. Trimming pared 8 bases from V and 2 bases from J, leaving 17 bases between. CDR1 and CDR2 (germline): SGDLS, YYNGEE. CDR3 amino acids: CARKGLVEPYEQYF. The CDR3 nucleotides are TGTGCCAGAAAAGGCCTCGTTGAACCCTACGAGCAGTACTTC. Looking up the rest from reference TRBV9 and TRBJ2-7 gives the full variable domain: DSGVTQTPKHLITATGQRVTLRCSPRSGDLSVYWYQQSLDQGLQFLIQYYNGEERAKGNILERFSAQQFPDLHSELNLSSLELGDSALYFCARKGLVEPYEQYFGPGTRLTVT.

This clonotype turned up a few times. One junction end does not reproduce the germline sequence, and a read error may be involved. J is TRBJ1-2 and V is TRBV7-2; D is undetermined. CDR3 size: 14 residues. CDR1 and CDR2 from the germline V gene are SGHTA and FQGNSA. CDR3 DNA sequence: TGTGTCAGCAGCTCTCCCTTGGTTAACTATGGCTACACCTTC. This encodes CVSSSPLVNYGYTF.

This clonotype was seen repeatedly, ten times or more. The chain joins TRBV10-2 to TRBJ2-7; 9 bases are shared with TRBD1. The germline CDR1 and CDR2 sequences are WSHSY and SAAADI. The CDR3 has 14 residues. V gave up 8 bases and J gave up 3 bases; unmatched junction bases: 8. The CDR3 DNA reads as TGCGCCAGCCAAGGGGGACAGGGTTTCTACGAGCAGTACTTC. It yields the protein CASQGGQGFYEQYF.

This clonotype was seen at least ten times. This sequence joins TRBV24-1 and TRBJ2-5; the match to TRBD1 covers 8 bases. The V gene's germline CDR1 is KGHDR and CDR2 SFDVKD. The trim removed 8 bases at V and 11 bases at J, leaving 15 bases unmatched. There are 14 residues in the CDR3. The CDR3 spells CATMTGTGAGEQYF. As DNA, the CDR3 is TGTGCCACCATGACCGGGACAGGCGCAGGTGAGCAGTACTTC.

Details on this clonotype: A much larger clone differs from this one at a single base, so this may be a read error. This chain joins TRBV5-1 and TRBJ1-2, with a weak D call TRBD1 (5 bases). Trimming shortened V by 0 bases and J by 5 bases, and 11 bases separated the two germline ends. The V gene's germline CDR1 is SGHRS and CDR2 YFSETQ. The CDR3 is 14 amino acids. This CDR3 reads CASSLEGRGYGYTF. The CDR3 DNA sequence: TGCGCCAGCAGCTTGGAGGGACGGGGATATGGCTACACCTTC. Full variable domain (remainder filled in from reference TRBV5-1 and TRBJ1-2): KAGVTQTPRYLIKTRGQQVTLSCSPISGHRSVSWYQQTPGQGLQFLFEYFSETQRNKGNFPGRFSGRQFSNSRSEMNVSTLELGDSALYLCASSLEGRGYGYTFGSGTRLTVV.

The rearrangement uses TRBV20-1 and TRBJ1-5, with D unclear. V dropped 1 base and J dropped 5 bases, with 18 bases sitting between them. The CDR3 is 16 residues long. The V gene's germline CDR1 is DFQATT and CDR2 SNEGSKA (reference sequence). The CDR3, as DNA: TGCAGTGCTAGAGGTTTCACCCAAAGCGCCGATCAGCCCCAGCATTTT. Its protein is CSARGFTQSADQPQHF.

This clonotype was found a few times. This chain links TRBV12-3 or TRBV12-4 with TRBJ2-5; D remains unclear. The CDR3 totals 13 residues. V gave up 10 bases and J gave up 2 bases, with 14 bases separating them. The CDR3 here is CANQKGLQETQYF. The CDR3 DNA reads TGTGCCAACCAGAAGGGTTTACAAGAGACCCAGTACTTC.

A remark on this clonotype: This clone may be a read error of a much larger clone one base away. The CDR3 loop is CAGSVEGQYTQYF. Written as DNA, the CDR3 is TGTGCCGGCAGCGTCGAGGGGCAGTATACGCAGTATTTT. The V and J genes are TRBV9 and TRBJ2-3; D could derive from TRBD1 or TRBD2 (5 bases each). The CDR3 sequence is 13 residues long. Germline CDR1 reads SGDLS; CDR2 reads YYNGEE. Looking up the rest from reference TRBV9 and TRBJ2-3 gives the full variable domain: DSGVTQTPKHLITATGQRVTLRCSPRSGDLSVYWYQQSLDQGLQFLIQYYNGEERAKGNILERFSAQQFPDLHSELNLSSLELGDSALYFCAGSVEGQYTQYFGPGTRLTVL.

The chain recombines TRBV12-3 or TRBV12-4 with TRBJ2-1; D ambiguous. This CDR3 spans 15 amino acids. V lost 5 bases and J 3 bases, leaving 14 bases between the germline ends. This chain's CDR3 is CASSGYGSNYNEQFF. The CDR3 nucleotides are TGTGCCAGCAGTGGTTATGGGTCTAACTACAATGAGCAGTTCTTC.

This clonotype appeared a few times. The chain is built from TRBV3-1 and TRBJ2-3; 12 bases agree with TRBD2. Trimming cost V 1 base and J 4 bases; bases outside gene matches: 9. The CDR3 is made up of 18 amino acids. Germline assignment: CDR1 LGHDT and CDR2 YNNKEL (reference sequence). The CDR3 bases are TGTGCCAGCAGCCAAGTTCTAGCGGGGGGGGTTTGGGCAGATACGCAGTATTTT. It specifies CASSQVLAGGVWADTQYF.

The chain links TRBV7-9 to TRBJ1-1; TRBD1 is a possible D gene (6 bases). V lost 0 bases and J lost 5, with 13 bases in between. The CDR3 covers 15 residues. CDR1 and CDR2 from the germline V gene are SEHNR and FQNEAQ (reference sequence). CDR3: CASSLASGGWTEAFF. The CDR3, as DNA: TGTGCCAGCAGCTTAGCGTCCGGGGGCTGGACTGAAGCTTTCTTT.

About this clonotype: This could be a read error, since a much larger clone is one nucleotide away. The chain joins TRBV7-9 to TRBJ1-2, with D possibly matching TRBD1 (5 bases). The CDR3 runs 14 residues. Germline CDR1 is SEHNR and CDR2 is FQNEAQ (reference sequence). CDR3 sequence (DNA): TGTGCCAGCAACGCCCTGGACAAGCCGGATGGCCACACCTTC. It encodes CASNALDKPDGHTF.

In this sample, this clonotype turned up many times. This chain joins TRBV2 and TRBJ2-5; 7 positions match TRBD1. The CDR3 covers 13 residues. V was clipped by 6 bases and J by 5 bases; unmatched bases: 6. Germline V CDR1 and CDR2: SNHLY, FYNNEI. CDR3 coding DNA: TGTGCCAGCAGACAGGGGTTGGGGGAGACCCAGTACTTC. This translates into CASRQGLGETQYF. Full variable domain (missing parts from reference TRBV2 and TRBJ2-5): EPEVTQTPSHQVTQMGQEVILRCVPISNHLYFYWYRQILGQKVEFLVSFYNNEISEKSEIFDDQFSVERPDGSNFTLKIRSTKLEDSAMYFCASRQGLGETQYFGPGTRLLVL.

This clonotype was picked up a small number of times. The chain recombines TRBV18 with TRBJ2-7, with 8 bases identical to TRBD2. Germline CDR1 and CDR2: KGHSH and LQKENI. The CDR3 is 14 amino acids. Losses at the gene ends were 3 bases for V and 7 bases for J; bases not matched to a gene: 8. DNA of the CDR3: TGTGCCAGCTCACCGGGACTAGGATGTCGTGAGCAGTACTTC. It yields the protein CASSPGLGCREQYF.

This clonotype occurred a few times. The chain has TRBV12-3 or TRBV12-4 and TRBJ1-1; no clear D. The CDR3 totals 15 residues. Between the trimmed V and J ends, which lost 6 bases and 4 bases, there was a span of 18 bases. CDR3 in DNA: TGTGCCAGCAGCCCAGACGGGGAATTGAGCACTGAAGCTTTCTTT. It codes for CASSPDGELSTEAFF.

This clonotype has just a few counts. The CDR3 DNA sequence: TGCGCCAGCAGCTTTGGGCTGCGAGGGGAAGAGGATGGCTACACCTTC. This codes for CASSFGLRGEEDGYTF. The chain couples TRBV5-1 to TRBJ1-2, with TRBD1 as a possible D gene (5 bases). With 2 bases removed from V and 6 bases from J, the gap between germline ends came to 20 bases. This CDR3 has 16 residues. CDR1 and CDR2 (germline): SGHRS, YFSETQ.

This clonotype was seen at least ten times. The chain joins TRBV20-1 to TRBJ2-1, with 10 bases that match TRBD2. The ends lost 1 base at V and 10 bases at J; junction bases unmatched: 7. Germline CDR1 is DFQATT and CDR2 is SNEGSKA (reference sequence). This CDR3 comprises 14 residues. CDR3 residues: CSARGPAGGEEQFF. DNA of the CDR3: TGCAGTGCTAGAGGGCCAGCGGGGGGGGAGGAGCAGTTCTTC.